One sample yielded the 26 T cell receptor beta chains listed below, sequenced in a study of beta chain features in type 1 diabetes. Study results and limitations: Shorter TCRB CDR3s, moderately but significantly so, marked every one of the four CD4+ subsets in Type 1 diabetes patients.

Sequenced material consisted of expressed TCRB transcripts (all of the isolated RNA was reverse transcribed). Clones were read by immunoSEQ multiplex PCR, and TCRdb kept only the in-frame ones, dropping some. The table has around 280,000 clones, 15% seen once. These receptors' antigens are unknown. The sample consisted of naive CD4+ T cells from blood. These receptors originate from a man aged 18 to 29 with type 1 diabetes.

The chain is built from TRBV30 and TRBJ1-5; 9 bases are a match to TRBD1. Trimming at V came to 2 bases and at J to 9 bases, leaving 11 bases not matched to a gene. Germline assignment: CDR1 GTSNPN and CDR2 SVGIG (reference sequence). CDR3 length: 15 amino acids. DNA of the CDR3: TGTGCCTGGAGTCATACAGGGGGCGCAGGTAGGCCCCAGCATTTT. It codes for CAWSHTGGAGRPQHF.

This clone came up a few times. V usage is TRBV6-5 and J usage is TRBJ2-5; 12 positions match TRBD2. Germline assignment: CDR1 MNHEY and CDR2 SVGAGI. The CDR3 runs to 14 residues. Trimming removed 6 bases from V and 4 bases from J; junction bases left unmatched: 3. The DNA for the CDR3 is TGTGCCAGCAGCCGACTAGCGGGGGTAGAGACCCAGTACTTC. Protein sequence: CASSRLAGVETQYF.

The gene calls are TRBV18 and TRBJ1-2; a possible D gene is TRBD1 (6 bases). CDR1 is KGHSH, CDR2 LQKENI, per germline. V was trimmed by 1 base and J by 0 bases, leaving 9 bases between them. This CDR3 contains 15 residues. The CDR3 nucleotides read TGTGCCAGCTCACCACGACAGGCCGCTAACTATGGCTACACCTTC. It is translated as CASSPRQAANYGYTF.

The rearrangement joins TRBV7-9 to TRBJ2-6; D is unclear. The CDR3 is 15 amino acids. The V end lost 2 bases, the J end lost 4 bases, and 9 bases lay between the germline ends. Germline CDR1 reads SEHNR; CDR2 reads FQNEAQ (reference sequence). CDR3 sequence: CASSLPQQGANVLTF. The CDR3 nucleotides are TGTGCCAGCAGCTTACCGCAACAGGGGGCCAACGTCCTGACTTTC.

Only a few counts were recorded for this clone. The chain is built from TRBV7-2 and TRBJ2-5; TRBD1 agrees at 7 bases. Unmatched junction bases numbered 5, after V lost 3 bases and J lost 7 bases. CDR1 SGHTA and CDR2 FQGNSA come from the germline V gene. The CDR3 length is 13 residues. The CDR3 here is CASSLDRWGTQYF. CDR3 bases: TGTGCCAGCAGCTTGGACAGGTGGGGGACCCAGTACTTC.

There are a few counts of this clone. This chain joins TRBV7-2 and TRBJ2-5, with D maybe TRBD1 (5 bases). With 1 base removed from V and 5 bases from J, the gap between germline ends came to 11 bases. The CDR3 totals 14 residues. Germline V gives CDR1 SGHTA, CDR2 FQGNSA. For the CDR3, the DNA is TGTGCCAGCAGCTTAGTCAGGGCATCGGAGACCCAGTACTTC. Translation: CASSLVRASETQYF.

The rearrangement joins TRBV5-6 to TRBJ2-1; possible D gene TRBD2, 6 bases. Trimming removed 0 bases at V and 2 bases at J, with 9 bases between. Germline values: CDR1 SGHDT, CDR2 YYEEEE. CDR3 length: 15 residues. CDR3 residues: CASSLEPSAYNEQFF. CDR3 nucleotide sequence: TGTGCCAGCAGCTTGGAGCCTAGCGCCTACAATGAGCAGTTCTTC.

The chain is built from TRBV4-3 and TRBJ2-7; weak D call: TRBD2 (6 bases). This CDR3 is built from 15 residues. The germline CDR1 and CDR2 sequences are LGHNA and YSLEER. V gave up 1 base and J gave up 7 bases, with 17 bases separating them. DNA of the CDR3: TGCGCCAGCAGCCAAGCCGCCGGGACTGGGGGAGAGCAGTACTTC. As protein: CASSQAAGTGGEQYF.

This clone came up a few times. This rearrangement joins TRBV6-5 to TRBJ2-7; 11 bases match TRBD2. The CDR3 totals 14 residues. Germline V CDR1 and CDR2: MNHEY, SVGAGI. The junction had 7 bases not matched to a gene; V was cut back by 10 bases and J by 2 bases. The CDR3 loop reads CATRIAGGPYEQYF. In nucleotides, the CDR3 is TGTGCCACCAGAATAGCGGGGGGGCCCTACGAGCAGTACTTC.

The genes are TRBV9 and TRBJ2-1, with unresolved D. CDR3 length: 17 residues. V shed 0 bases and J shed 9 bases, with 22 bases lying between them. CDR1 and CDR2 (germline): SGDLS, YYNGEE. CDR3 nucleotides: TGTGCCAGCAGCGTAGATCCTAGAACATTCCCCGTCAGTGAGCAGTTCTTC. Translation: CASSVDPRTFPVSEQFF.

The J gene is TRBJ2-3, the V gene TRBV7-2, with 10 bases lining up with TRBD2. CDR3 length: 15 amino acids. CDR1 and CDR2 (germline): SGHTA, FQGNSA. V lost 5 bases, J lost 9 bases, and 11 bases stayed unmatched. The CDR3 sequence is CASSPWTSGKDTQYF. The CDR3 DNA reads as TGTGCCAGCAGCCCTTGGACTAGCGGAAAAGACACGCAGTATTTT.

This clone occurred a few times. The J gene is TRBJ2-5, the V gene TRBV7-2, with 8 bases fitting TRBD2. The V gene's germline CDR1 is SGHTA and CDR2 FQGNSA. V was pared by 0 bases and J by 7 bases, with 7 bases of the junction left unmatched. The CDR3 runs 15 residues. CDR3 region: CASSLASGVMGTQYF. Written as DNA, the CDR3 is TGTGCCAGCAGCTTAGCTAGCGGGGTGATGGGGACCCAGTACTTC.

CDR3 in DNA: TGTGCCAGCAGTGAAGTGGCTGACTACGGGACCCAGTACTTC. Translation gives CASSEVADYGTQYF. The genes are TRBV2 and TRBJ2-5; D possibly corresponds to TRBD2 (5 bases). Germline loops: CDR1 SNHLY, CDR2 FYNNEI. The CDR3 sequence is 14 residues long. V lost 1 base, J lost 7 bases, and 13 bases lay in between.

This clone was observed a few times. The chain links TRBV29-1 to TRBJ1-1; D gene ambiguous. The CDR3 is 13 residues long. The germline V gene has CDR1 SQVTM and CDR2 ANQGSEA. With 5 bases removed from V and 1 base from J, the gap between germline ends came to 11 bases. The CDR3 nucleotides are TGCAGCGTTAGCCCTTTATGGAACACTGAAGCTTTCTTT. This gives the protein CSVSPLWNTEAFF.

A few counts support this clone. The chain couples TRBV7-2 to TRBJ2-4, with D possibly TRBD1 on 6 matching bases. The CDR3 is 14 residues long. In germline, CDR1 is SGHTA, CDR2 FQGNSA. The V gene lost 5 bases and the J gene lost 1 base, with 9 bases spanning the gap. The CDR3 protein is CASSLTGAKNIQYF. CDR3 nucleotides: TGTGCCAGCAGCCTAACAGGGGCCAAAAACATTCAGTACTTC.

The chain couples TRBV5-1 to TRBJ2-2, with D tentatively TRBD2 (5 bases). This CDR3 has 14 amino acids. V was pared by 0 bases and J by 5 bases, with 8 bases between. Germline V CDR1 and CDR2: SGHRS, YFSETQ. In DNA form, the CDR3 reads TGCGCCAGCAGCTTGGCCGGGGAAACCGGGGAGCTGTTTTTT. This sequence encodes CASSLAGETGELFF.

This clone was seen more than once but under ten times. The chain recombines TRBV7-9 with TRBJ2-1; 10 nucleotides agree with TRBD2. The CDR3 has 16 amino acids. The ends lost 7 bases at V and 6 bases at J; junction bases unmatched: 12. The germline V gene has CDR1 SEHNR and CDR2 FQNEAQ (reference sequence). The CDR3 is CASKGEREGVGNEQFF. CDR3 in DNA: TGTGCCAGCAAAGGAGAGCGGGAGGGCGTCGGCAATGAGCAGTTCTTC. Full variable domain (remainder filled in from reference TRBV7-9 and TRBJ2-1): DTGVSQNPRHKITKRGQNVTFRCDPISEHNRLYWYRQTLGQGPEFLTYFQNEAQLEKSRLLSDRFSAERPKGSFSTLEIQRTEQGDSAMYLCASKGEREGVGNEQFFGPGTRLTVL.

This clone was observed a few times. The chain couples TRBV7-8 to TRBJ1-1; D remains ambiguous. Trimming stripped 3 bases from V and 0 bases from J, with 14 bases between. In germline, CDR1 is SGHVS, CDR2 FQNEAQ. The CDR3 is made up of 16 amino acids. CDR3 sequence: CASSFEQISLNTEAFF. In nucleotides, the CDR3 is TGTGCCAGCAGCTTTGAGCAAATCTCCCTGAACACTGAAGCTTTCTTT.

V is TRBV6-5 and J is TRBJ1-5; D remains ambiguous. CDR3 length equals 13 residues. With 4 bases removed from V and 6 bases from J, the gap between germline ends came to 10 bases. CDR1 is MNHEY and CDR2 is SVGAGI in the germline V gene. The CDR3 sequence: CASSSPGGQPQHF. DNA of the CDR3: TGTGCCAGCAGTTCCCCAGGAGGTCAGCCCCAGCATTTT.

The table lists this clone with a few counts. The chain has TRBV7-8 and TRBJ2-1; TRBD2 aligns across 13 bases. The V gene's germline CDR1 is SGHVS and CDR2 FQNEAQ. Trimming cost V 5 bases and J 9 bases; bases outside gene matches: 4. The CDR3 loop spans 14 amino acids. This chain's CDR3 is CASSGRTSGGEQFF. CDR3 nucleotides: TGTGCCAGCAGCGGTCGGACTAGCGGGGGTGAGCAGTTCTTC.

The chain combines TRBV6-5 with TRBJ2-3; D unclear. This CDR3 is built from 12 residues. The germline V gene encodes CDR1 MNHEY and CDR2 SVGAGI. Between the trimmed V and J ends, which lost 10 bases and 4 bases, there was a span of 12 bases. CDR3 loop: CATRSPADTQYF. The DNA of the CDR3 is TGTGCCACCCGGTCTCCGGCAGATACGCAGTATTTT.

The chain couples TRBV29-1 to TRBJ1-1; D not certain. The CDR3 contains 12 residues. V gave up 4 bases and J gave up 0 bases, with 6 bases separating them. From germline, CDR1 is SQVTM and CDR2 ANQGSEA. The CDR3 spells CSVGHLNTEAFF. As DNA, the CDR3 is TGCAGCGTTGGACACCTGAACACTGAAGCTTTCTTT.

This clone has a handful of counts. The chain employs TRBV23-1 and TRBJ1-1; 7 bases match TRBD1. TRBV23-1 is identified as an open reading frame with a role that is uncertain. J gave up 4 bases and V 4 bases, and 6 bases lay outside the gene matches. This CDR3 contains 14 residues. The CDR3 loop reads CASSPTDRTTEAFF. As DNA, the CDR3 is TGCGCCAGCAGTCCCACGGACAGGACCACTGAAGCTTTCTTT.

The genes are TRBV15 and TRBJ1-1; 10 positions agree with TRBD1. In germline, CDR1 is LNHNV, CDR2 YYDKDF (reference sequence). The CDR3 runs to 14 residues. The J segment lost 4 bases and the V segment lost 1 base, leaving 0 bases of the junction unmatched. The DNA for the CDR3 is TGTGCCACCAGCAGAGGACAGGGGGCCACTGAAGCTTTCTTT. Its protein is CATSRGQGATEAFF.

The genes are TRBV6-1 and TRBJ2-2; the match to TRBD1 covers 7 bases. Germline V gives CDR1 MNHNS, CDR2 SASEGT. Germline trimming cut 10 bases from V and 5 bases from J; bases unmatched to any gene: 7. There are 13 residues in the CDR3. CDR3 sequence reads: CANRQGLTGELFF. As DNA, the CDR3 is TGTGCCAACCGACAGGGTCTTACCGGGGAGCTGTTTTTT.

In this sample, this clone turned up a few times. The V call is TRBV28, the J call TRBJ2-2; 9 bases map to TRBD2. After removal of 5 bases from V and 1 base from J, the junction contained 2 bases not matched to a gene. Per germline, CDR1 MDHEN and CDR2 SYDVKM. The CDR3 has 15 residues. For the CDR3, the DNA is TGTGCCAGCAGTCTAGCGGGACAGAACACCGGGGAGCTGTTTTTT. It specifies CASSLAGQNTGELFF.